This TCR beta chain was obtained from a study of identical twins. Study-wide findings and caveats: Insertions ran lower in abundant cord blood beta clonotypes, though not in memory repertoires. Within monozygotic twins, out-of-frame TCR alpha sharing was underestimated by the models.

Germline lookup yields CDR1 LNHNV and CDR2 YYDKDF (reference sequence). Unmatched junction bases numbered 6, after V lost 1 base and J lost 1 base. The CDR3 runs to 16 residues. A universal primer site was created by template switching, with the cDNA bearing unique molecular identifiers. A single record per CDR3 protein comes from TCRdb applying MiXCR to the 5' RACE reads. This table holds around 550,000 distinct CDR3 sequences, roughly 15% found once. This clonotype was observed many times. The antigen remains unidentified. In addition, the sample was reused for a study of yellow fever vaccine responses in identical twins.

The receptor's source is a woman aged 18 to 35 in good health. The sequencing input was CD4+ T cells sorted from blood. This rearrangement joins TRBV15 to TRBJ1-1, with 7 bases fitting TRBD1. The CDR3 sequence is CATSRGGGGANTEAFF. CDR3 bases: TGTGCCACCAGCAGAGGGGGAGGGGGCGCGAACACTGAAGCTTTCTTT.